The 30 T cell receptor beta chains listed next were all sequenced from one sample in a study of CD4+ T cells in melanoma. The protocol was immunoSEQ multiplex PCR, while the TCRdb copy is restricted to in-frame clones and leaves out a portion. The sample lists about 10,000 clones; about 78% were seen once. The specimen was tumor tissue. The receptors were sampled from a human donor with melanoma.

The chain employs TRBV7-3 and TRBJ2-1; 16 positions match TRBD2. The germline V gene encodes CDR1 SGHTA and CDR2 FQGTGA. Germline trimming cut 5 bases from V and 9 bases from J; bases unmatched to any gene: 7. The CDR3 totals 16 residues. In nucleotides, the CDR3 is TGTGCCAGCAGCACCGGGACTAGCGGGGGGGCTGGTGAGCAGTTCTTC. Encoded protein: CASSTGTSGGAGEQFF. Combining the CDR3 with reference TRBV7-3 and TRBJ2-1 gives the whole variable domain GAGVSQTPSNKVTEKGKYVELRCDPISGHTALYWYRQSLGQGPEFLIYFQGTGAADDSGLPNDRFFAVRPEGSVSTLKIQRTERGDSAVYLCASSTGTSGGAGEQFFGPGTRLTVL.

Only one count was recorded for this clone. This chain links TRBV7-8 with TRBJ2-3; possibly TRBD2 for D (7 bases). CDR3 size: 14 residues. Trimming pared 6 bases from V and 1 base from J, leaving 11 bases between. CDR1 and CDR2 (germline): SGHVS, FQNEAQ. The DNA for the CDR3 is TGTGCCAGCAGTTGGGGGGGCCGCACAGATACGCAGTATTTT. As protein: CASSWGGRTDTQYF.

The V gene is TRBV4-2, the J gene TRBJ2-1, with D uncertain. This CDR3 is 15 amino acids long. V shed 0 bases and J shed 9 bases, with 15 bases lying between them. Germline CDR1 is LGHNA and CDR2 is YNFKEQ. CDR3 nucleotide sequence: TGTGCCAGCAGCCAAGATAACCTAGGAAGTCTTGAGCAGTTCTTC. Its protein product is CASSQDNLGSLEQFF.

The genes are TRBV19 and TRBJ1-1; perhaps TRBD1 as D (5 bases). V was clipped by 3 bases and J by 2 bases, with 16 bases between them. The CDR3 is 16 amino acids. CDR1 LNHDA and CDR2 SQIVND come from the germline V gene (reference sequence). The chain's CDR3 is CASSILGVDLNTEAFF. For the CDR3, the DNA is TGTGCCAGTAGTATTTTAGGGGTTGACTTAAACACTGAAGCTTTCTTT.

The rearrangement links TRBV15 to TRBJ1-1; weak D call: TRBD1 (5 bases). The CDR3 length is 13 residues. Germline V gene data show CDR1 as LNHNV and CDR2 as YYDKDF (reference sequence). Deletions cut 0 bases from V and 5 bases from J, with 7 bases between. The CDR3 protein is CATSRDPGTEAFF. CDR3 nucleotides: TGTGCCACCAGCAGAGATCCAGGGACTGAAGCTTTCTTT.

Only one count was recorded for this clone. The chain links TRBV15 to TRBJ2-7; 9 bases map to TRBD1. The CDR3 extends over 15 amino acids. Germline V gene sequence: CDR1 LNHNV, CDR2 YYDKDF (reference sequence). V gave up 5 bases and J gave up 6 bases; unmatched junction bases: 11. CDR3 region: CATSGMPGTGSEQYF. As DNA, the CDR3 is TGTGCCACCAGCGGAATGCCCGGGACAGGGTCCGAGCAGTACTTC.

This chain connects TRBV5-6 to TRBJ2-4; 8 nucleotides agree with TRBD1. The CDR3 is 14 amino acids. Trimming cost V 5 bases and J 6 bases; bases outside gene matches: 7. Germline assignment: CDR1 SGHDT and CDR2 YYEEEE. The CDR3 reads CASSLRQGRNIQYF. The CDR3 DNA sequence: TGTGCCAGCAGTCTTAGACAGGGGAGAAACATTCAGTACTTC.

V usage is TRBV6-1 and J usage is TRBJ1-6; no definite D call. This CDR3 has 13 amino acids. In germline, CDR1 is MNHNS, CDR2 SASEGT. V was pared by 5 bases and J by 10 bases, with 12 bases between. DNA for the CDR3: TGTGCCAGCAGTTCTCAACTAGACTCACCCCTCCACTTT. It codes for CASSSQLDSPLHF.

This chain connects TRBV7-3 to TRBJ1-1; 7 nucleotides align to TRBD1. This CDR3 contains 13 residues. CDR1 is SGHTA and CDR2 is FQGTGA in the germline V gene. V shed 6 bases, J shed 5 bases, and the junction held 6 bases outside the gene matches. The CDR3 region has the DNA TGTGCCAGCAGTGCCCAGGGGGATACTGAAGCTTTCTTT. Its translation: CASSAQGDTEAFF.

The CDR3 bases are TGTGCCAGCAGTTACTTTACAGGGAACACCGGGGAGCTGTTTTTT. As protein: CASSYFTGNTGELFF. The chain is built from TRBV6-5 and TRBJ2-2; weak D call: TRBD1 (5 bases). This CDR3 contains 15 residues. Trimming cost V 1 base and J 1 base, with 7 bases left between them. CDR1 is MNHEY and CDR2 is SVGAGI in the germline V gene.

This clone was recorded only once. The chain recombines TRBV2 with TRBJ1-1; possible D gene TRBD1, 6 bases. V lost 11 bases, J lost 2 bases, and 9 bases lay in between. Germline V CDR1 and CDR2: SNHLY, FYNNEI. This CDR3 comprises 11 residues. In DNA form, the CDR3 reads TGTGCCTTACAGGGTAACACTGAAGCTTTCTTT. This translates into CALQGNTEAFF. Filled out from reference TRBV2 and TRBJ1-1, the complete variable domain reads EPEVTQTPSHQVTQMGQEVILRCVPISNHLYFYWYRQILGQKVEFLVSFYNNEISEKSEIFDDQFSVERPDGSNFTLKIRSTKLEDSAMYFCALQGNTEAFFGQGTRLTVV.

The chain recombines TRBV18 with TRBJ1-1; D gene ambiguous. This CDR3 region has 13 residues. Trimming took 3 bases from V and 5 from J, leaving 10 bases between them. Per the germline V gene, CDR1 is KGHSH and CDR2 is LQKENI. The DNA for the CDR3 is TGTGCCAGCTCACCCTTCGGAGGGACTGAAGCTTTCTTT. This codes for CASSPFGGTEAFF.

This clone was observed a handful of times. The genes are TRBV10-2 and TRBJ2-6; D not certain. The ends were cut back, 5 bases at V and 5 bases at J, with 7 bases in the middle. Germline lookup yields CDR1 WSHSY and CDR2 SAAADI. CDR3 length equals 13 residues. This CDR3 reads CASSTDRANVLTF. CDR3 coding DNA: TGCGCCAGCAGTACCGACAGGGCCAACGTCCTGACTTTC.

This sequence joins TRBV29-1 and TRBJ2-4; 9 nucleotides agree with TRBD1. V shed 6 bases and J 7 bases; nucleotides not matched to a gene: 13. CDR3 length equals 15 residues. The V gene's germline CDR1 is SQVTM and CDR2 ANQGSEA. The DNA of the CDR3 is TGCAGCGTAGGGGACAGGGCGGACCAGAGTAACATTCAGTACTTC. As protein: CSVGDRADQSNIQYF.

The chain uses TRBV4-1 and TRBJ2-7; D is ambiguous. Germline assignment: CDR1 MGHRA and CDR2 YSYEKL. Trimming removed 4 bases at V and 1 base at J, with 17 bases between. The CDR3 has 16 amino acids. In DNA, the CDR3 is TGCGCCAGCAGCCCGCGGCCAGGCCAAGAGTCCTACGAGCAGTACTTC. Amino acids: CASSPRPGQESYEQYF.

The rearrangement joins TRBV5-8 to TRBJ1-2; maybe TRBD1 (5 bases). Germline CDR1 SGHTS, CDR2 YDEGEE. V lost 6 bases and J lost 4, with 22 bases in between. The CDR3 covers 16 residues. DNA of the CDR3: TGTGCCAGCATCGACCCCGGGGACCGAAAGTCCTATGGCTACACCTTC. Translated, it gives CASIDPGDRKSYGYTF. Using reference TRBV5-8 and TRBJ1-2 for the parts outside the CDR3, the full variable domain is EAGVTQSPTHLIKTRGQQATLRCSPISGHTSVYWYQQALGLGLQFLLWYDEGEERNRGNFPPRFSGRQFPNYSSELNVNALELEDSALYLCASIDPGDRKSYGYTFGSGTRLTVV.

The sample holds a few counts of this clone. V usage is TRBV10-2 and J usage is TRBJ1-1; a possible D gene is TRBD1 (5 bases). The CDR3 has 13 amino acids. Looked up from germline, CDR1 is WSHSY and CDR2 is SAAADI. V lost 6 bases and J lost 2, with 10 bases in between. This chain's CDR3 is CASRWGFNTEAFF. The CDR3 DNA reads TGCGCCAGCAGGTGGGGGTTCAACACTGAAGCTTTCTTT.

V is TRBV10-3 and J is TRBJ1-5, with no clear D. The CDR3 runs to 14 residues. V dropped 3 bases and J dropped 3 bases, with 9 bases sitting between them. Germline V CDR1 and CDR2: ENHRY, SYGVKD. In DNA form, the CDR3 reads TGTGCCATCAGTGACCGAGGGAACAATCAGCCCCAGCATTTT. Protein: CAISDRGNNQPQHF.

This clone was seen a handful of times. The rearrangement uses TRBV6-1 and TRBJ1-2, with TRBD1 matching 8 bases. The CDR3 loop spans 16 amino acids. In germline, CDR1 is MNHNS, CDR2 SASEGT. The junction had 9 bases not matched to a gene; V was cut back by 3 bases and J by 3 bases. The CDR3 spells CASSDGRQGFHYGYTF. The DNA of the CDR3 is TGTGCCAGCAGTGATGGCCGACAGGGGTTCCACTATGGCTACACCTTC.

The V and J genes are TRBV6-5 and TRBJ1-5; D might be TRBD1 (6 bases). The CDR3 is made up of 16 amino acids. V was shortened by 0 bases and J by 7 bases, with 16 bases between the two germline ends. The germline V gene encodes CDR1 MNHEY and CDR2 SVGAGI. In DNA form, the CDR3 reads TGTGCCAGCAGTTACTCTCTACCAGGGAGGGGGCAGCCCCAGCATTTT. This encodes CASSYSLPGRGQPQHF.

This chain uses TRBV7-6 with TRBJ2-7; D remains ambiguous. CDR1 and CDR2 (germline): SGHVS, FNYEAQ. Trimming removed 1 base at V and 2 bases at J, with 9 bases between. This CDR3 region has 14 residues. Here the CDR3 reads CASSLGRTTYEQYF. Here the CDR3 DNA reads TGTGCCAGCAGCTTAGGTCGCACGACCTACGAGCAGTACTTC.

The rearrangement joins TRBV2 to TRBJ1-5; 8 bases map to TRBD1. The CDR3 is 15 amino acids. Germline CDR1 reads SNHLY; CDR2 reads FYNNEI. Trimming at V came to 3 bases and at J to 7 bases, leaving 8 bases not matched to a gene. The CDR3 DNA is TGTGCCAGCAGTGAGGGAGGACAGGGTTACCAGCCCCAGCATTTT. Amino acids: CASSEGGQGYQPQHF.

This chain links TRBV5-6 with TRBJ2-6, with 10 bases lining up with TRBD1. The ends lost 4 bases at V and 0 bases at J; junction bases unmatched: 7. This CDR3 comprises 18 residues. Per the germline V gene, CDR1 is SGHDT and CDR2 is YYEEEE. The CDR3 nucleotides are TGTGCCAGCAGCCTTTATGGGACAGGGGCCTCTGGGGCCAACGTCCTGACTTTC. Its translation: CASSLYGTGASGANVLTF.

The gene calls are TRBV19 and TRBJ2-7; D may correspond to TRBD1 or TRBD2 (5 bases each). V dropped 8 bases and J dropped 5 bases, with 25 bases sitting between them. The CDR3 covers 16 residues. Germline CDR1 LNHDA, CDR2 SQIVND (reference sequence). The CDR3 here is CASSGIGTGKDNEQYF. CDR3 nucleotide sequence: TGTGCCAGTTCTGGGATCGGGACGGGAAAGGATAACGAGCAGTACTTC.

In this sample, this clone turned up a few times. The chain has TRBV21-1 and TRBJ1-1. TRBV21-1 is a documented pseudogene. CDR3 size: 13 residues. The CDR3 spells CASSPRLYRHLVF. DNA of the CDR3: TGTGCCAGCAGCCCCCGCCTTTACCGGCACCTTGTCTTT.

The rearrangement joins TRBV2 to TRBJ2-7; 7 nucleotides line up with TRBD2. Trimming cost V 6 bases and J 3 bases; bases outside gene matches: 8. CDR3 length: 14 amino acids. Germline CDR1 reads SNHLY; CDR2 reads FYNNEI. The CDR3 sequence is CASRASGENYEQYF. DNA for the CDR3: TGTGCCAGCAGGGCCAGCGGGGAAAACTACGAGCAGTACTTC.

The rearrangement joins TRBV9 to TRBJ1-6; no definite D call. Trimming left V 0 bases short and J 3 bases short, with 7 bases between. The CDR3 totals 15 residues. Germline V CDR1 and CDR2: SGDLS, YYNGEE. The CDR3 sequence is CASSVGGDYNSPLHF. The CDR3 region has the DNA TGTGCCAGCAGCGTAGGGGGAGACTATAATTCACCCCTCCACTTT. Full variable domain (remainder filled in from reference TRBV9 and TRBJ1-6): DSGVTQTPKHLITATGQRVTLRCSPRSGDLSVYWYQQSLDQGLQFLIQYYNGEERAKGNILERFSAQQFPDLHSELNLSSLELGDSALYFCASSVGGDYNSPLHFGNGTRLTVT.

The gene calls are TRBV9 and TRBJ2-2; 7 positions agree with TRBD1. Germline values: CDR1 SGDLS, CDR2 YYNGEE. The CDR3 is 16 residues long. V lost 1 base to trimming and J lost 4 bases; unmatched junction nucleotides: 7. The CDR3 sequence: CASSVRQGAITGELFF. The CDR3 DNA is TGTGCCAGCAGCGTAAGACAGGGCGCGATCACCGGGGAGCTGTTTTTT. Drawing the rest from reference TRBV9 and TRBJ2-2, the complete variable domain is DSGVTQTPKHLITATGQRVTLRCSPRSGDLSVYWYQQSLDQGLQFLIQYYNGEERAKGNILERFSAQQFPDLHSELNLSSLELGDSALYFCASSVRQGAITGELFFGEGSRLTVL.

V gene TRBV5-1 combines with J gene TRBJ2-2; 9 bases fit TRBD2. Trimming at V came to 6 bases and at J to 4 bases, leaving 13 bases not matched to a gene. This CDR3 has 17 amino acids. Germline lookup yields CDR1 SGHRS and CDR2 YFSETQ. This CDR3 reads CASTPVVGGGVTGELFF. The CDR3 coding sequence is TGCGCCAGCACCCCCGTAGTGGGCGGGGGGGTCACCGGGGAGCTGTTTTTT.

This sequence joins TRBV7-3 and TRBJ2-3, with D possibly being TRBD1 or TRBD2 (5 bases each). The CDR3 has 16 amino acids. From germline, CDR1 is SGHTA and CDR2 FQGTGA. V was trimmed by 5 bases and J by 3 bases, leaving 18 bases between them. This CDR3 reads CASSPGTVRSTDTQYF. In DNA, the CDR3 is TGTGCCAGCAGCCCGGGGACGGTCAGGTCAACAGATACGCAGTATTTT. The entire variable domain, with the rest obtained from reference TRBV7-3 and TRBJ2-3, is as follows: GAGVSQTPSNKVTEKGKYVELRCDPISGHTALYWYRQSLGQGPEFLIYFQGTGAADDSGLPNDRFFAVRPEGSVSTLKIQRTERGDSAVYLCASSPGTVRSTDTQYFGPGTRLTVL.